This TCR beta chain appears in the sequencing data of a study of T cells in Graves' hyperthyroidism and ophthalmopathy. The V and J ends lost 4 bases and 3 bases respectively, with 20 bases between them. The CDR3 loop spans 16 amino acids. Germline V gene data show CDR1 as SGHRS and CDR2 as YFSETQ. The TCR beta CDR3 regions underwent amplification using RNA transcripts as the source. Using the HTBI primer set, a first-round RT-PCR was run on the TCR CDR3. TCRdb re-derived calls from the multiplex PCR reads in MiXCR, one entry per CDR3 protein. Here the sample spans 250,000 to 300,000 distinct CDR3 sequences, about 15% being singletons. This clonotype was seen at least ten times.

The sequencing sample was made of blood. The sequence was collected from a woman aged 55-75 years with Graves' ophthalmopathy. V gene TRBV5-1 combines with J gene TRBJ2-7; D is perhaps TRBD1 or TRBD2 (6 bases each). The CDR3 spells CASSIDGGGNIYEQYF. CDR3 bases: TGCGCCAGCAGCATAGACGGAGGGGGTAACATCTACGAGCAGTACTTC.